This T cell receptor (beta chain) was obtained from a study of T-cell reconstitution after alpha-beta-depleted transplantation in children. Unique molecular identifiers were built into the TCRbeta library. In TCRdb, the PCR reads were re-called with MiXCR into one record per CDR3 protein. Of 900,000 or so distinct CDR3 sequences listed, roughly 15% are singletons. This clonotype was counted a few times. Antigen unknown. Whole-study results and caveats: After transplant, at about two months, alpha-beta T cells were reportedly derived from several hundred expanded graft clones. Several patients had high TCRbeta diversity at day 60; it came from surviving recipient T cells and thymic progenitors. Counts and diversity of T cells one year after transplant came mostly from newly produced T cells.

This receptor was identified in a male patient aged 10-17 years who had a stem cell transplant for acute lymphoblastic leukemia, so the T cells may come from the graft donor. The sample consisted of PBMCs, mostly from graft donor cells, taken 360 days after TCRalphabeta/CD19-depleted stem cell transplant.

CDR3 DNA: TGTGCCAGCAGCTTCCCCATGACAGGGGACTATGGCTACACCTTC. It codes for CASSFPMTGDYGYTF. The chain joins TRBV7-9 to TRBJ1-2; 8 nucleotides match TRBD1. CDR3 length equals 15 residues. J was trimmed by 3 bases and V by 3 bases; bases with no gene match: 6. Germline V lookup: CDR1 SEHNR, CDR2 FQNEAQ (reference sequence).